The rows below give T cell receptor beta chains drawn from one sample of a study of cytomegalovirus exposure and HLA in healthy donors. Assay: immunoSEQ multiplex PCR; the TCRdb copy retains only in-frame clones and omits some. Its listing shows 130,000 to 150,000 clones. Sequencing was done on a sample of PBMCs. The receptors stem from a male donor in good health and CMV-seronegative. Both conserved end residues are part of each CDR3. D genes are given only for firm matches.

TRBV18,14,NA,TRBJ2-7,TGTGCCAGCTCACCGAAGGAAAGGACTTACGAGCAGTACTTC,CASSPKERTYEQYF
TRBV19,14,NA,TRBJ1-4,TGTGCCAGTAGTAACACACAGAATAATGAAAAACTGTTTTTT,CASSNTQNNEKLFF
TRBV7-6,15,NA,TRBJ2-7,TGTGCCAGCAGCCGCGGGACAGCCGGCTCCTACGAGCAGTACTTC,CASSRGTAGSYEQYF
TRBV30,12,NA,TRBJ1-2,TGTGCCTGGAGGTGGGTAGGAGGAGGCTACACCTTC,CAWRWVGGGYTF
TRBV30,13,NA,TRBJ1-6,TGTGCTGGGTCGAGGCGGGATAATTCACCCCTCCACTTT,CAGSRRDNSPLHF
TRBV29-1,14,TRBD1,TRBJ1-4,TGCAGCGTTGCTCGCGGGACAGGGGGAGAAAAACTGTTTTTT,CSVARGTGGEKLFF
TRBV6-1,15,TRBD1,TRBJ1-2,TGTGCCAGCAGACTCTTGGACAGGTTAGACTATGGCTACACCTTC,CASRLLDRLDYGYTF
TRBV5-1,17,TRBD2,TRBJ2-5,TGCGCCAGCAGCTTGGTAGTACGAGGGAGGGGACAAGAGACCCAGTACTTC,CASSLVVRGRGQETQYF
TRBV5-6,17,TRBD1,TRBJ2-2,TGTGCCAGCAGCTTGGAGGGACAGGGGATCGACACCGGGGAGCTGTTTTTT,CASSLEGQGIDTGELFF
TRBV18,16,NA,TRBJ2-7,TGTGCCAGCTCACCAGCTCCGGGAGTACCCCTCTACGAGCAGTACTTC,CASSPAPGVPLYEQYF
TRBV4-1,16,TRBD1,TRBJ1-5,TGCGCCAGCAGCCAAGAAAGGGGACAGGGAAGTCAGCCCCAGCATTTT,CASSQERGQGSQPQHF
TRBV5-1,15,NA,TRBJ2-2,TGCGCCAGCAGCTTTACACCCACGAACACCGGGGAGCTGTTTTTT,CASSFTPTNTGELFF
TRBV12-5,12,TRBD2,TRBJ2-1,TGTGCTAGTGGGGGGACTAGCGGGATGGGATTCTTC,CASGGTSGMGFF
TRBV5-8,13,NA,TRBJ2-7,TGTGCCAGCAGCTTTGGACAGAACTACGAGCAGTACTTC,CASSFGQNYEQYF
TRBV28,15,TRBD1,TRBJ1-2,TGTGCCAGCAGGGGGACAGGGGTAGAAGACTATGGCTACACCTTC,CASRGTGVEDYGYTF
TRBV25-1,14,TRBD1,TRBJ2-3,TGTGCCAGCACCCGGGACAGATTTACAGATACGCAGTATTTT,CASTRDRFTDTQYF
TRBV30,14,NA,TRBJ1-3,TGTGCCTGGACCCCGGGTCGGGTTGGAAACACCATATATTTT,CAWTPGRVGNTIYF
TRBV5-1,16,NA,TRBJ2-5,TGCGCCTCCTCCGAGGGCCCGGGACACTACCAAGAGACCCAGTACTTC,CASSEGPGHYQETQYF
TRBV5-6,12,TRBD1,TRBJ1-2,TGTGCCAGCAGACAGGGGGTTGAGGGCTACACCTTC,CASRQGVEGYTF
TRBV7-9,15,NA,TRBJ2-1,TGTGCCAGCAGCGCAGCTCAGGAACTGTACAATGAGCAGTTCTTC,CASSAAQELYNEQFF
TRBV2,11,NA,TRBJ2-5,TGTGCCAGCGGAGCGGAAGAGACCCAGTACTTC,CASGAEETQYF
TRBV7-9,13,NA,TRBJ1-2,TGTGCCAGCAGCTTATACGGTGACTATGGCTACACCTTC,CASSLYGDYGYTF
TRBV28,16,NA,TRBJ1-5,TGTGCCAGCAGAGGAGGAGGGGCGGTTGGCAATCAGCCCCAGCATTTT,CASRGGGAVGNQPQHF
TRBV5-1,14,NA,TRBJ2-2,TGCGCCAGCAAACGACTAGGAAACACCGGGGAGCTGTTTTTT,CASKRLGNTGELFF
TRBV10-3,13,NA,TRBJ1-5,TGTGCCATCAGCGAGGAGGGCAATCAGCCCCAGCATTTT,CAISEEGNQPQHF
TRBV15,15,TRBD1,TRBJ1-3,TGTGCCACCAGCAGGGACAGGAAAAGGGGAAACACCATATATTTT,CATSRDRKRGNTIYF
TRBV2,14,NA,TRBJ1-6,TGTGCCAGCCTCCGACAGGTCTATAATTCACCCCTCCACTTT,CASLRQVYNSPLHF
TRBV6-6,15,TRBD1,TRBJ2-7,TGTGCCAGCAGTTCTCCGGGACAGAGCTCCTACGAGCAGTACTTC,CASSSPGQSSYEQYF
TRBV6-5,15,TRBD1,TRBJ1-1,TGTGCCAGCACCCGATCGGGGACAGGGAACACTGAAGCTTTCTTT,CASTRSGTGNTEAFF
TRBV5-6,14,TRBD1,TRBJ1-1,TGTGCCAGCAGCGTCAGACAGGGGCACACTGAAGCTTTCTTT,CASSVRQGHTEAFF
TRBV6-6,15,NA,TRBJ2-7,TGTGCCAGCAGTCCCCGAGGGAGCGGACGATACGAGCAGTACTTC,CASSPRGSGRYEQYF
TRBV4-3,14,NA,TRBJ1-6,TGCGCCAGCAGCCAGGACTGGAGGAATTCACCCCTCCACTTT,CASSQDWRNSPLHF
TRBV25-1,15,TRBD1,TRBJ2-7,TGTGCCAGCAGCCCGTGGGGGACAGGGTTCTACGAGCAGTACTTC,CASSPWGTGFYEQYF
TRBV4-1,15,NA,TRBJ2-7,TGCGCCAGCAGCCAAGATAGCTGGCAGACCTACGAGCAGTACTTC,CASSQDSWQTYEQYF
TRBV5-4,15,TRBD2,TRBJ2-3,TGTGCCAGCAGCTACCAGGGCGGGAGAGCAGATACGCAGTATTTT,CASSYQGGRADTQYF
TRBV5-1,16,TRBD1,TRBJ2-5,TGCGCCAGCAGCTTGTCCCCCGGACAGGGAGGAGAGACCCAGTACTTC,CASSLSPGQGGETQYF
TRBV5-6,14,NA,TRBJ1-1,TGTGCCAGCGGTCGTCTCGACCCAGGGGATGAAGCTTTCTTT,CASGRLDPGDEAFF
TRBV6-1,13,NA,TRBJ1-5,TGTGCCAGCATGGAGGTCTTCAATCAGCCCCAGCATTTT,CASMEVFNQPQHF
TRBV28,15,NA,TRBJ1-3,TGTGCCAGCAGTCCCCCCAGTTCCTCTGGAAACACCATATATTTT,CASSPPSSSGNTIYF
TRBV5-1,15,NA,TRBJ2-1,TGCGCCAGCAGCTTACAGGTTAGCTCCTACAATGAGCAGTTCTTC,CASSLQVSSYNEQFF
TRBV6-5,15,TRBD2,TRBJ2-1,TGTGCCAGCAGCGTAGCGGGGATCTTCTACAATGAGCAGTTCTTC,CASSVAGIFYNEQFF
TRBV4-2,16,NA,TRBJ1-1,TGTGCCAGCAGCCAACATCTAGGGGGGGGGAACACTGAAGCTTTCTTT,CASSQHLGGGNTEAFF
TRBV27,15,NA,TRBJ1-1,TGTGCCAGCATGAGGAACAGGGAAATGAACACTGAAGCTTTCTTT,CASMRNREMNTEAFF
TRBV4-2,16,NA,TRBJ2-4,TGTGCCAGCAGCCAAGAACTAGCTTCCGCCAAAAACATTCAGTACTTC,CASSQELASAKNIQYF
TRBV19,15,NA,TRBJ2-7,TGTGCCAGTAGTCCACCCCTGGGCCGTTCCTACGAGCAGTACTTC,CASSPPLGRSYEQYF
TRBV6-6,14,NA,TRBJ2-2,TGTGCCAGCAGTAGCCTAGCGAACACCGGGGAGCTGTTTTTT,CASSSLANTGELFF
TRBV9,17,NA,TRBJ2-3,TGTGCCAGCGGTACGACGCGCAGGGGAGTTATTACCGATACGCAGTATTTT,CASGTTRRGVITDTQYF
TRBV10-3,12,NA,TRBJ2-7,TGTGCCATCAGTGAAGTCGCAGACGAGCAGTACTTC,CAISEVADEQYF
TRBV25-1,12,NA,TRBJ1-1,TGTGCCAGCAGGACACGTTACACTGAAGCTTTCTTT,CASRTRYTEAFF
TRBV29-1,14,TRBD2,TRBJ2-3,TGCAGCGTTGATTCGAGCGGGAGAGCAGATACGCAGTATTTT,CSVDSSGRADTQYF